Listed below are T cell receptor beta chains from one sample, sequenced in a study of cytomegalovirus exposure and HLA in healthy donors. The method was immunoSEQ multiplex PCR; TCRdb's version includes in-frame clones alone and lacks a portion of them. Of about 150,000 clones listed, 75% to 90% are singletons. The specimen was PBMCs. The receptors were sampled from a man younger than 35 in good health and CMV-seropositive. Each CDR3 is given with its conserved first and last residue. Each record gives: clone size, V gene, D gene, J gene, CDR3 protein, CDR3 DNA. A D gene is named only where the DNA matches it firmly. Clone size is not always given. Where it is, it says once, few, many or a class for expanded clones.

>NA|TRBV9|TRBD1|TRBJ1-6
CASSSGPGQGYSPLHF
TGTGCCAGCAGCTCCGGCCCTGGACAGGGGTATTCACCCCTCCACTTT
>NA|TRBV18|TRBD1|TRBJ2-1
CASSAGQGTYNEQFF
TGTGCCAGCTCAGCGGGACAGGGCACCTACAATGAGCAGTTCTTC
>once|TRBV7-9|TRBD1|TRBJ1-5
CASSPGQGYQPQHF
TGTGCCAGCAGCCCGGGACAGGGGTATCAGCCCCAGCATTTT
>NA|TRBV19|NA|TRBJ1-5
CASSMVTDSNQPQHF
TGTGCCAGTAGTATGGTGACAGATAGCAATCAGCCCCAGCATTTT
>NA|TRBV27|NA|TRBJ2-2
CASSLWSVGSPTGELFF
TGTGCCAGCAGTTTATGGTCAGTCGGGTCTCCCACCGGGGAGCTGTTTTTT
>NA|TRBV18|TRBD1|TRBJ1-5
CASSPGTGNQPQHF
TGTGCCAGCTCACCTGGGACAGGCAATCAGCCCCAGCATTTT
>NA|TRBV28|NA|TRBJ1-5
CASLGRDQPQHF
TGTGCCAGCCTGGGGAGGGATCAGCCCCAGCATTTT
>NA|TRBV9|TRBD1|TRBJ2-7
CASSKTGMSSYEQYF
TGTGCCAGCAGCAAGACAGGGATGAGCTCCTACGAGCAGTACTTC
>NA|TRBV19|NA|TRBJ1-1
CASIMEGEAFF
TGTGCCAGTATCATGGAGGGAGAAGCTTTCTTT
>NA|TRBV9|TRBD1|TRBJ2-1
CASSVVLRKDRGNEQFF
TGTGCCAGCAGCGTAGTACTGCGAAAGGACAGGGGCAATGAGCAGTTCTTC
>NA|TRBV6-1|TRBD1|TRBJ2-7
CASSGQGYEQYF
TGTGCCAGCAGCGGACAGGGCTACGAGCAGTACTTC
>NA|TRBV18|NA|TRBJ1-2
CASSTGFENGYTF
TGTGCCAGCTCCACAGGGTTTGAAAATGGCTACACCTTC
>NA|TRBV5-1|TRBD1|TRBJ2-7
CASSTGQGFYEQYF
TGCGCCAGCAGTACGGGACAGGGTTTCTACGAGCAGTACTTC
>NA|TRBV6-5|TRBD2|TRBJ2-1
CAVRLAGVF
TGTGCCGTCCGACTAGCGGGAGTCTTC
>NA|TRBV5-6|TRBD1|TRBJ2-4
CASSLFGTGIDIQYF
TGTGCCAGCAGCTTGTTTGGGACAGGGATTGACATTCAGTACTTC
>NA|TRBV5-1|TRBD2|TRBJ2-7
CASSLVGKRERSEQYF
TGCGCCAGCAGCTTGGTGGGAAAGCGGGAGAGGAGCGAGCAGTACTTC
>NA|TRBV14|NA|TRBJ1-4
CASSLRVNEKLFF
TGTGCCAGCAGCCTCCGGGTTAATGAAAAACTGTTTTTT
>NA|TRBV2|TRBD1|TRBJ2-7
CASSAPGTGSYEQYF
TGTGCCAGCAGTGCTCCCGGGACAGGGAGCTACGAGCAGTACTTC
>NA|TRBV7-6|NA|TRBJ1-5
CASSLTLSNQPQHF
TGTGCCAGCAGCTTAACATTGAGCAATCAGCCCCAGCATTTT
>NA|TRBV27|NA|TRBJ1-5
CASSLSGLNQPQHF
TGTGCCAGCAGCCTAAGCGGACTTAATCAGCCCCAGCATTTT
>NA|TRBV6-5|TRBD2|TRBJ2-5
CASSQPGGQETQYF
TGTGCCAGCAGCCAACCGGGGGGCCAAGAGACCCAGTACTTC
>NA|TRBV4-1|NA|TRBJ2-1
CASSLNTGLKRNEQFF
TGCGCCAGCAGCCTCAATACGGGACTGAAGCGCAATGAGCAGTTCTTC
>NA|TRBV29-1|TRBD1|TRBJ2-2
CSVEDRWTGDTGELFF
TGCAGCGTTGAAGACCGATGGACAGGGGATACCGGGGAGCTGTTTTTT
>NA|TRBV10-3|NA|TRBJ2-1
CAISDPGHRGREQFF
TGTGCCATCAGTGACCCGGGACACCGGGGTAGAGAGCAGTTCTTC
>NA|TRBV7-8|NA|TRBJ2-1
CASSLVDNEQFF
TGTGCCAGCAGCTTAGTAGACAATGAGCAGTTCTTC
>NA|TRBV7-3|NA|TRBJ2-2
CASSRGRTGELFF
TGTGCCAGCAGCCGAGGGAGGACCGGGGAGCTGTTTTTT
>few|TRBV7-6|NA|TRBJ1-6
CASSLAELPGNSPLHF
TGTGCCAGCAGCTTAGCTGAACTCCCCGGGAATTCACCCCTCCACTTT
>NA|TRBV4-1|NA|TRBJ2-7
CASSQDQAQGYYEQYF
TGCGCCAGCAGCCAAGATCAAGCACAGGGTTACTACGAGCAGTACTTC
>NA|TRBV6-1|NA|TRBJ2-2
CASTHTLNTGELFF
TGTGCCAGCACGCACACCTTAAACACCGGGGAGCTGTTTTTT
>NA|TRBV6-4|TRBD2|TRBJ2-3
CASSDSVAGGTDTQYF
TGTGCCAGCAGTGACTCCGTAGCGGGGGGCACAGATACGCAGTATTTT
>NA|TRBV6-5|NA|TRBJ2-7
CASSYSGGSSYEQYF
TGTGCCAGCAGTTACTCAGGTGGGAGCTCCTACGAGCAGTACTTC
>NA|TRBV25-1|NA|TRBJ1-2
CASSEQNYGYTF
TGTGCCAGCAGTGAACAGAACTATGGCTACACCTTC
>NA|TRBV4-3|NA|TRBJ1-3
CASSQEVPSSGNTIYF
TGCGCCAGCAGCCAAGAGGTCCCGAGCTCTGGAAACACCATATATTTT
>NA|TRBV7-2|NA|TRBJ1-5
CASSWTAYSNQPQHF
TGTGCCAGCAGCTGGACAGCTTATAGCAATCAGCCCCAGCATTTT
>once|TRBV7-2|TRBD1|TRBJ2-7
CASSLGTGGTYEQYF
TGTGCCAGCAGCTTGGGGACAGGGGGGACCTACGAGCAGTACTTC
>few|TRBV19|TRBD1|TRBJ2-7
CASSRRDRGEQYF
TGTGCCAGTAGTCGTCGGGACAGGGGCGAGCAGTACTTC
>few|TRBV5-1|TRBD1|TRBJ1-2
CASSSTQGSGGGYTF
TGCGCCAGCAGCTCAACACAGGGGAGTGGTGGTGGCTACACCTTC
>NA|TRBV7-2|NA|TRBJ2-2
CASSRNDMLRSETGELFF
TGTGCCAGCAGCCGAAACGACATGCTCCGGTCGGAAACCGGGGAGCTGTTTTTT
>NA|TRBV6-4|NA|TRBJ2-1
CASSSGSYNEQFF
TGTGCCAGCAGTAGCGGCTCCTACAATGAGCAGTTCTTC
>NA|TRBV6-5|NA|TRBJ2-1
CASSYSAGNEQFF
TGTGCCAGCAGTTACTCGGCGGGGAATGAGCAGTTCTTC
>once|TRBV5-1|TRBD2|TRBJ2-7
CASSLGTSGRYEQYF
TGCGCCAGCAGCTTGGGGACTAGCGGGAGGTACGAGCAGTACTTC
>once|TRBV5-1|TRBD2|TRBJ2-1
CASSPLAGDYNEQFF
TGCGCCAGCAGCCCCCTAGCGGGGGACTACAATGAGCAGTTCTTC
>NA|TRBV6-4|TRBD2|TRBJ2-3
CASSEGSGMATDTQYF
TGTGCCAGCAGTGAGGGTAGCGGGATGGCGACAGATACGCAGTATTTT
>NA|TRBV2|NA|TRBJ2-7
CASSYSPSEGGEQYF
TGTGCCAGCAGTTACTCCCCCTCCGAGGGAGGCGAGCAGTACTTC
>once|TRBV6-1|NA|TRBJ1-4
CASSEGAGVTNEKLFF
TGTGCCAGCAGTGAAGGAGCAGGGGTAACTAATGAAAAACTGTTTTTT
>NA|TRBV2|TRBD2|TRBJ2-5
CASSGSGRGETQYF
TGTGCCAGCAGTGGTAGCGGGAGGGGGGAGACCCAGTACTTC
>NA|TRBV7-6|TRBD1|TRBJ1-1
CASSYTTGGTEAFF
TGTGCCAGCAGCTACACCACAGGGGGAACTGAAGCTTTCTTT
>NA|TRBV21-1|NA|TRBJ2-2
CASSKSTGLFFPTGELFF
TGTGCCAGCAGCAAATCGACAGGACTCTTCTTCCCCACCGGGGAGCTGTTTTTT
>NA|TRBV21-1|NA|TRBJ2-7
CASSTRGRVYEQYF
TGTGCCAGCAGCACCCGAGGCAGGGTCTACGAGCAGTACTTC
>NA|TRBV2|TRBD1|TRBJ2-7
CASSEALGQGIYEQYF
TGTGCCAGCAGTGAAGCGCTTGGACAGGGTATCTACGAGCAGTACTTC
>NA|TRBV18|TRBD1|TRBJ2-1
CASSPRTGSTYNEQFF
TGTGCCAGCTCACCGCGGACAGGGAGCACCTACAATGAGCAGTTCTTC